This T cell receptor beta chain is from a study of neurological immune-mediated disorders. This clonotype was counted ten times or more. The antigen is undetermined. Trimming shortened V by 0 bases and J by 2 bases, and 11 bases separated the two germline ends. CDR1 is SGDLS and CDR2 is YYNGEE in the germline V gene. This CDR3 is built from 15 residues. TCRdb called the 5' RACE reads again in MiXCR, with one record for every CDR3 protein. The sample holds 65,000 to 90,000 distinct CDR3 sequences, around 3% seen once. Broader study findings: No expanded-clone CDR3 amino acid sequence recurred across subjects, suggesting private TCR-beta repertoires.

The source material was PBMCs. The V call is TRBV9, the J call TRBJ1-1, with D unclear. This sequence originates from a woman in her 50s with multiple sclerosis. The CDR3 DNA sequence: TGTGCCAGCAGCGTAGGGATCGTACGTAACACTGAAGCTTTCTTT. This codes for CASSVGIVRNTEAFF.